A single sample is the source of the 25 T cell receptor beta chains below, sequenced in a study of shared clonotypes between healthy human individuals. The method was immunoSEQ multiplex PCR; TCRdb's version includes in-frame clones alone and lacks a portion of them. Found here are some 380,000 clones, 95% to 97% of them singletons; the top ten hold 0.32%. The sequencing sample was made of memory CD8+ T cells sorted from blood. Stated subset: CD45RO+ cells pooled with CCR7-negative TemRA cells. The receptors were sampled from a man younger than 45 in good health.

J is TRBJ2-7 and V is TRBV7-3; D call uncertain. This CDR3 comprises 12 residues. Between the trimmed V and J ends, which lost 8 bases and 6 bases, there was a span of 14 bases. Germline V gene data show CDR1 as SGHTA and CDR2 as FQGTGA. The chain's CDR3 is CASGSPFGEQYF. The CDR3 DNA reads TGTGCCAGCGGATCCCCCTTTGGCGAGCAGTACTTC.

V and J are TRBV6-5 and TRBJ2-2, with D perhaps assigned TRBD1 or TRBD2 (6 bases each). The CDR3 covers 12 residues. Germline V CDR1 and CDR2: MNHEY, SVGAGI. The ends were cut back, 6 bases at V and 7 bases at J, with 9 bases in the middle. CDR3 amino acids: CASRKGGGELFF. CDR3 bases: TGTGCCAGCAGAAAGGGGGGCGGGGAGCTGTTTTTT.

Only one count was recorded for this clone. The CDR3 nucleotides read TGTGCCAGTAGCCAAAGGGGAGGCTACACCTTC. Translating gives CASSQRGGYTF. The V gene is TRBV19, the J gene TRBJ1-2; a possible D gene is TRBD1 (5 bases). This CDR3 is built from 11 residues. The germline V and J ends were trimmed by 6 bases and 8 bases, with 10 bases remaining between them. The V gene's germline CDR1 is LNHDA and CDR2 SQIVND (reference sequence).

The rearrangement uses TRBV7-2 and TRBJ1-5; D unresolved. Trimming removed 0 bases at V and 0 bases at J, with 6 bases between. The V gene's germline CDR1 is SGHTA and CDR2 FQGNSA. There are 15 residues in the CDR3. The chain's CDR3 is CASSLAFLSNQPQHF. DNA for the CDR3: TGTGCCAGCAGCTTAGCGTTTCTTAGCAATCAGCCCCAGCATTTT.

The gene calls are TRBV7-3 and TRBJ2-3; D unclear. Germline values: CDR1 SGHTA, CDR2 FQGTGA. V shed 2 bases and J shed 3 bases, with 6 bases lying between them. CDR3 length equals 13 residues. CDR3: CASSLARTDTQYF. CDR3 bases: TGTGCCAGCAGCTTAGCCCGAACAGATACGCAGTATTTT.

In this sample, this clone turned up once. The same CDR3 arises from other DNA sequences in this sample as well. The J gene is TRBJ2-7, the V gene TRBV7-6; D is unresolved. The CDR3 totals 13 residues. Germline V gene lookup returns CDR1 SGHVS and CDR2 FNYEAQ. V was pared by 0 bases and J by 0 bases, with 3 bases between. The DNA of the CDR3 is TGTGCCAGCAGCTTAGCCCACTCCTACGAGCAGTACTTC. Protein sequence: CASSLAHSYEQYF. The complete variable domain, with remaining parts taken from reference TRBV7-6 and TRBJ2-7, reads GAGVSQSPRYKVTKRGQDVALRCDPISGHVSLYWYRQALGQGPEFLTYFNYEAQQDKSGLPNDRFSAERPEGSISTLTIQRTEQRDSAMYRCASSLAHSYEQYFGPGTRLTVT.

The chain carries TRBV27 and TRBJ2-7, with 7 bases matching TRBD1. This CDR3 contains 13 residues. From germline, CDR1 is MNHEY and CDR2 SMNVEV (reference sequence). Trimming cost V 4 bases and J 7 bases; bases outside gene matches: 7. The CDR3 bases are TGTGCCAGCAGTTCCGCCAGGGGGTTAGAGCAGTACTTC. Translated, it gives CASSSARGLEQYF.

The rearrangement links TRBV28 to TRBJ2-2; 10 bases map to TRBD1. The CDR3 loop spans 15 amino acids. The V segment lost 8 bases and the J segment 4 bases; nucleotides outside the gene matches: 7. CDR1 and CDR2 (germline): MDHEN, SYDVKM. The chain's CDR3 is CASQRQGASTGELFF. The CDR3 DNA follows: TGTGCCAGCCAACGACAGGGGGCGAGCACCGGGGAGCTGTTTTTT.

V and J are TRBV15 and TRBJ2-5; no clear D. From germline, CDR1 is LNHNV and CDR2 YYDKDF (reference sequence). Deletions cut 0 bases from V and 1 base from J, with 6 bases between. CDR3 length: 14 residues. In nucleotides, the CDR3 is TGTGCCACCAGCAGAGAGGTAGCCCAAGAGACCCAGTACTTC. As protein: CATSREVAQETQYF. Drawing the rest from reference TRBV15 and TRBJ2-5, the complete variable domain is DAMVIQNPRYQVTQFGKPVTLSCSQTLNHNVMYWYQQKSSQAPKLLFHYYDKDFNNEADTPDNFQSRRPNTSFCFLDIRSPGLGDTAMYLCATSREVAQETQYFGPGTRLLVL.

The chain recombines TRBV28 with TRBJ1-1, with TRBD1 identical over 9 bases. The CDR3 is made up of 13 amino acids. V lost 5 bases to trimming and J lost 3 bases; unmatched junction nucleotides: 1. Germline values: CDR1 MDHEN, CDR2 SYDVKM. CDR3 in amino acids: CASSRTGDTEAFF. CDR3 coding DNA: TGTGCCAGCAGTCGGACAGGGGACACTGAAGCTTTCTTT.

This clone showed up just once. The chain combines TRBV14 with TRBJ2-7; D might be TRBD1 (6 bases). From germline, CDR1 is SGHDN and CDR2 FVKESK. There are 12 residues in the CDR3. V lost 4 bases, J lost 8 bases, and 12 bases lay in between. The CDR3 DNA reads TGTGCCAGCAGCCCCGGGACATTTAAGCAGTACTTC. Amino acids: CASSPGTFKQYF.

The V and J genes are TRBV30 and TRBJ2-3; the D gene could be TRBD1 or TRBD2 (6 bases each). Deletions cut 5 bases from V and 0 bases from J, with 18 bases between. The CDR3 is 16 residues long. Germline values: CDR1 GTSNPN, CDR2 SVGIG (reference sequence). CDR3 DNA: TGTGCCTGGGGGATAACAGGGACTTTAAGCACAGATACGCAGTATTTT. It translates to CAWGITGTLSTDTQYF.

The rearrangement links TRBV7-8 to TRBJ1-5; D may be TRBD1 (5 bases). The ends were cut back, 4 bases at V and 1 base at J, with 11 bases in the middle. The CDR3 has 15 residues. Germline CDR1 SGHVS, CDR2 FQNEAQ. The CDR3 protein is CASSYYRDSNQPQHF. As DNA, the CDR3 is TGTGCCAGCAGCTACTACCGGGACAGCAATCAGCCCCAGCATTTT.

The chain couples TRBV5-1 to TRBJ2-3, with D hard to call. Germline CDR1 SGHRS, CDR2 YFSETQ. There are 14 residues in the CDR3. The V end lost 3 bases, the J end lost 0 bases, and 8 bases lay between the germline ends. CDR3 in amino acids: CASSSSASTDTQYF. The CDR3 nucleotides read TGCGCCAGCAGCTCAAGCGCCAGCACAGATACGCAGTATTTT.

The chain combines TRBV10-1 with TRBJ2-1; 12 bases are shared with TRBD2. The V gene's germline CDR1 is WNHNN and CDR2 SYGVQD (reference sequence). This CDR3 is built from 17 residues. With 7 bases clipped from V and 4 bases from J, the junction kept 11 bases outside the gene matches. Here the CDR3 reads CASKGLAGQKEYNEQFF. The CDR3 DNA reads TGCGCCAGCAAGGGACTAGCGGGTCAGAAAGAATACAATGAGCAGTTCTTC.

The J gene is TRBJ1-1, the V gene TRBV11-2; TRBD1 matches 8 bases. The CDR3 contains 11 residues. V was pared by 3 bases and J by 11 bases, with 2 bases of the junction left unmatched. Germline V gene lookup returns CDR1 SGHAT and CDR2 FQNNGV. The CDR3 reads CASSFQGAAFF. The CDR3 bases are TGTGCCAGCAGCTTCCAGGGGGCCGCTTTCTTT.

CDR3 protein: CASSSRRWNLQETQYF. The DNA for the CDR3 is TGTGCCAGCAGTTCGCGCCGATGGAACCTTCAAGAGACCCAGTACTTC. The chain has TRBV27 and TRBJ2-5; D uncertain. V dropped 4 bases and J dropped 2 bases, with 17 bases sitting between them. Per the germline V gene, CDR1 is MNHEY and CDR2 is SMNVEV (reference sequence). There are 16 residues in the CDR3.

Here the CDR3 reads CASSLAAGGANVLTF. Written as DNA, the CDR3 is TGTGCCAGCAGTTTAGCCGCCGGTGGGGCCAACGTCCTGACTTTC. V usage is TRBV27 and J usage is TRBJ2-6; D not resolved. Trimming removed 2 bases at V and 3 bases at J, with 8 bases between. CDR1 and CDR2 from the germline V gene are MNHEY and SMNVEV (reference sequence). This CDR3 has 15 amino acids.

This chain uses TRBV19 with TRBJ2-2, with D uncertain. Deletions cut 7 bases from V and 8 bases from J, with 8 bases between. Germline V gives CDR1 LNHDA, CDR2 SQIVND (reference sequence). The CDR3 runs 11 residues. CDR3: CASTPGGELFF. For the CDR3, the DNA is TGTGCCAGTACCCCAGGTGGGGAGCTGTTTTTT.

The chain links TRBV7-6 to TRBJ2-1; the D is unclear. CDR1 is SGHVS, CDR2 FNYEAQ, per germline. The CDR3 length is 15 residues. With 2 bases removed from V and 5 bases from J, the gap between germline ends came to 13 bases. The CDR3 nucleotides read TGTGCCAGCAGCTTATGGATAGGCCGCAACAATGAGCAGTTCTTC. It codes for CASSLWIGRNNEQFF. The full variable domain, with the rest looked up from reference TRBV7-6 and TRBJ2-1, is GAGVSQSPRYKVTKRGQDVALRCDPISGHVSLYWYRQALGQGPEFLTYFNYEAQQDKSGLPNDRFSAERPEGSISTLTIQRTEQRDSAMYRCASSLWIGRNNEQFFGPGTRLTVL.

This sequence joins TRBV5-4 and TRBJ1-1, with 7 bases matching TRBD1. V gave up 4 bases and J gave up 3 bases; unmatched junction bases: 15. The CDR3 is 17 residues long. CDR1 SGHNT and CDR2 YYREEE come from the germline V gene (reference sequence). Written as DNA, the CDR3 is TGTGCCAGCAGCGTGGGACAGCGGCACCGCTCGGACACTGAAGCTTTCTTT. Translated, it gives CASSVGQRHRSDTEAFF.

V gene TRBV5-6 combines with J gene TRBJ1-2; D may be TRBD1 (6 bases). From germline, CDR1 is SGHDT and CDR2 YYEEEE. The CDR3 totals 14 residues. Trimming removed 0 bases at V and 2 bases at J, with 8 bases between. CDR3 in DNA: TGTGCCAGCAGCTTGGTTAGGGGGAACTATGGCTACACCTTC. It encodes CASSLVRGNYGYTF.

The V gene is TRBV28, the J gene TRBJ1-2, with 7 bases lining up with TRBD1. The CDR3 contains 14 residues. Per germline, CDR1 MDHEN and CDR2 SYDVKM. Trimming took 3 bases from V and 4 from J; bases not matched to a gene: 5. Written as DNA, the CDR3 is TGTGCCAGCAGTTTGACAGGGTCACGCTATGGCTACACCTTC. It yields the protein CASSLTGSRYGYTF.

V gene TRBV29-1 combines with J gene TRBJ2-2; 13 positions agree with TRBD2. There are 13 residues in the CDR3. Germline loops: CDR1 SQVTM, CDR2 ANQGSEA. After removal of 6 bases from V and 6 bases from J, the junction contained 1 base not matched to a gene. CDR3 residues: CSVLAGGPGELFF. The CDR3 DNA reads TGCAGCGTACTAGCGGGAGGGCCCGGGGAGCTGTTTTTT.

The chain links TRBV27 to TRBJ2-6; D might be TRBD1 or TRBD2, each matching 5 bases. The CDR3 length is 17 residues. In germline, CDR1 is MNHEY, CDR2 SMNVEV (reference sequence). Trimming removed 0 bases at V and 0 bases at J, with 9 bases between. This CDR3 reads CASSLSKGSSGANVLTF. CDR3 nucleotide sequence: TGTGCCAGCAGTTTATCGAAGGGGAGCTCTGGGGCCAACGTCCTGACTTTC.